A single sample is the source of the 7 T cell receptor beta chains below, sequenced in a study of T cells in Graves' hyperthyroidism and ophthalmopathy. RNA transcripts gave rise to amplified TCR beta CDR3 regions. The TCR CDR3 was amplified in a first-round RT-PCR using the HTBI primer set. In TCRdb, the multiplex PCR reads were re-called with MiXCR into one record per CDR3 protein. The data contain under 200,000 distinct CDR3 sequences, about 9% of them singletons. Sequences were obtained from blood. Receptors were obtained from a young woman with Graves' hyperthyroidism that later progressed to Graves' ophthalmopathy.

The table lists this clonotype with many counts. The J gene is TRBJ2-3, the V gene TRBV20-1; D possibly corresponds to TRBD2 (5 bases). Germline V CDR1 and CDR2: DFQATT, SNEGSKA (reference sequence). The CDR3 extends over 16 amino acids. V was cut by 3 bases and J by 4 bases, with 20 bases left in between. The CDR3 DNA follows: TGCAGTGCTAGTTGGCGGACCGCTAGCATCTCAGATACGCAGTATTTT. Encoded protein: CSASWRTASISDTQYF.

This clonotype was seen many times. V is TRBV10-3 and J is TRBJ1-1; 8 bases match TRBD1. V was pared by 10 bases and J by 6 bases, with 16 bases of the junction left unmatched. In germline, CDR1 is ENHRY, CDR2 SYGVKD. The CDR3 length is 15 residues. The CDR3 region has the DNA TGTGCCACCGCGAAACCGGGACAGGAGGGATCTGAAGCTTTCTTT. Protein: CATAKPGQEGSEAFF.

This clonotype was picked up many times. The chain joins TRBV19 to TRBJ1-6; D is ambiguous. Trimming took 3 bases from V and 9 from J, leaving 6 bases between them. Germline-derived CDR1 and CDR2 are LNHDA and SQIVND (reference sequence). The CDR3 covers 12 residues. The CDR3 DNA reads TGTGCCAGTAGTATTGGGTTTTCACCCCTCCACTTT. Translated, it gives CASSIGFSPLHF.

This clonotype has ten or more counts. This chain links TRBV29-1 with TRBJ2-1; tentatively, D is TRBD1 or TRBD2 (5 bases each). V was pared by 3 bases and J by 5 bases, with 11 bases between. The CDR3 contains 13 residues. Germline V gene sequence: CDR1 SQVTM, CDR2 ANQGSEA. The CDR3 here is CSVEGPEHNEQFF. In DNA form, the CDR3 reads TGCAGCGTTGAGGGACCCGAACACAATGAGCAGTTCTTC.

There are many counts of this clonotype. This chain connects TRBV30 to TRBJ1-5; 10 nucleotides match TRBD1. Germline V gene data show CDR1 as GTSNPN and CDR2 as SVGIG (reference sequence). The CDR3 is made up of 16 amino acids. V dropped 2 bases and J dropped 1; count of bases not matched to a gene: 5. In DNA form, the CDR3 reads TGTGCCTGGAGTACACCGGGACAGGGGAGCAATCAGCCCCAGCATTTT. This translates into CAWSTPGQGSNQPQHF.

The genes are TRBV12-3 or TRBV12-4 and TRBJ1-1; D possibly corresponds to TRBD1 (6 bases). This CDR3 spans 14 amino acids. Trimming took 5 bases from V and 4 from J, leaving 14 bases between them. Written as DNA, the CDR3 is TGTGCCAGCAGTCCACGGGGGGGGGCCACTGAAGCTTTCTTT. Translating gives CASSPRGGATEAFF.

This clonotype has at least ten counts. CDR3 DNA sequence: TGTGCCACCAGCCATAATTACTACGAGCAGTACTTC. Protein: CATSHNYYEQYF. This rearrangement joins TRBV15 to TRBJ2-7; no reliable D call. The CDR3 is 12 residues long. Germline loops: CDR1 LNHNV, CDR2 YYDKDF (reference sequence). Deletions cut 5 bases from V and 3 bases from J, with 8 bases between.